This is a list of T cell receptor beta chains from one sample in a study of T cell changes during pregnancy in multiple sclerosis. Profiling relied on immunoSEQ multiplex PCR, and the TCRdb table lists in-frame clones only, not all of them. This sample has about 24,000 clones; around 87% occur once, and the top ten carry around 0.93%. The sequenced sample was CD4+ T cells from peripheral blood mononuclear cells, obtained in the second trimester of pregnancy. The receptors come from a female donor in good health, enrolled as a control in a pregnancy study. Each CDR3 is given with its conserved first and last residue. Each record gives: V gene, J gene, clone size, CDR3 protein. Where a row states a size, it is once, few, many or the class of an expanded clone; other rows omit it.

V gene: TRBV7-2; J gene: TRBJ2-6; clone size: NA; CDR3 protein: CASSLISGANVLTF
V gene: TRBV5-4; J gene: TRBJ2-3; clone size: once; CDR3 protein: CASSLGTSAADTQYF
V gene: TRBV28; J gene: TRBJ2-7; clone size: NA; CDR3 protein: CASSPGGAYEQYF
V gene: TRBV28; J gene: TRBJ2-7; clone size: NA; CDR3 protein: CASSQAGLEAYEQYF
V gene: TRBV10-2; J gene: TRBJ1-5; clone size: NA; CDR3 protein: CASKQGMQPQHF
V gene: TRBV28; J gene: TRBJ2-1; clone size: NA; CDR3 protein: CASSWGTAGEQFF
V gene: TRBV9; J gene: TRBJ2-5; clone size: NA; CDR3 protein: CASSPRQDRETQYF
V gene: TRBV4-3; J gene: TRBJ1-2; clone size: NA; CDR3 protein: CASSPLDRAYGYTF
V gene: TRBV7-6; J gene: TRBJ2-7; clone size: NA; CDR3 protein: CASSLGQYNSYEQYF
V gene: TRBV5-6; J gene: TRBJ2-2; clone size: NA; CDR3 protein: CASSPTSGGPTGELFF
V gene: TRBV7-3; J gene: TRBJ2-1; clone size: NA; CDR3 protein: CASSLTSGFYNEQFF
V gene: TRBV18; J gene: TRBJ2-2; clone size: NA; CDR3 protein: CASSPGGGTGGVGELFF
V gene: TRBV21-1; J gene: TRBJ2-3; clone size: NA; CDR3 protein: CASSIPGASEGLTDTQYF
V gene: TRBV11-3; J gene: TRBJ2-7; clone size: medium-sized; CDR3 protein: CASSPTSGSNEQYF
V gene: TRBV5-1; J gene: TRBJ2-1; clone size: NA; CDR3 protein: CASGPGTSGNEQFF
V gene: TRBV9; J gene: TRBJ1-4; clone size: NA; CDR3 protein: CASSPRDSLFATNEKLFF
V gene: TRBV29-1; J gene: TRBJ2-1; clone size: NA; CDR3 protein: CSVVGVIYNEQFF
V gene: TRBV6-6; J gene: TRBJ1-1; clone size: once; CDR3 protein: CASNDRGSPTEAFF
V gene: TRBV5-4; J gene: TRBJ2-1; clone size: NA; CDR3 protein: CASSTSGSYNEQFF
V gene: TRBV28; J gene: TRBJ1-2; clone size: NA; CDR3 protein: CASLGQNYGYTF
V gene: TRBV5-1; J gene: TRBJ2-1; clone size: NA; CDR3 protein: CASSLGSGGAKDNEQFF
V gene: TRBV5-4; J gene: TRBJ2-2; clone size: NA; CDR3 protein: CASSHRLAGVGGELFF
V gene: TRBV4-1; J gene: TRBJ2-7; clone size: NA; CDR3 protein: CASSQTSGGYEQYF
V gene: TRBV11-2; J gene: TRBJ2-3; clone size: few; CDR3 protein: CASSFWDSLILTDTQYF
V gene: TRBV11-2; J gene: TRBJ2-2; clone size: NA; CDR3 protein: CASSLGRGQGDTGELFF
V gene: TRBV19; J gene: TRBJ2-5; clone size: NA; CDR3 protein: CASSRGSLETQYF
V gene: TRBV19; J gene: TRBJ1-5; clone size: NA; CDR3 protein: CASSIESRRGRNLYSNQPQHF
V gene: TRBV7-9; J gene: TRBJ1-5; clone size: NA; CDR3 protein: CASSGQGGQPQHF
V gene: TRBV28; J gene: TRBJ2-5; clone size: NA; CDR3 protein: CASTPLAGGETQYF
V gene: TRBV1; J gene: TRBJ2-2; clone size: NA; CDR3 protein: CTSSLPEGGGYTGELFF
V gene: TRBV9; J gene: TRBJ1-5; clone size: NA; CDR3 protein: CASSAGDSRGNQPQHF
V gene: TRBV6-5; J gene: TRBJ1-2; clone size: NA; CDR3 protein: CASSTGNGYTF
V gene: TRBV6-1; J gene: TRBJ1-6; clone size: NA; CDR3 protein: CASSDRFNNSPLHF
V gene: TRBV19; J gene: TRBJ2-7; clone size: NA; CDR3 protein: CASSTGQGAYEQYF
V gene: TRBV6-6; J gene: TRBJ2-2; clone size: NA; CDR3 protein: CASSSQGAVTGELFF
V gene: TRBV7-9; J gene: TRBJ1-2; clone size: NA; CDR3 protein: CASSLPVQVGGYTF
V gene: TRBV11-3; J gene: TRBJ1-1; clone size: NA; CDR3 protein: CASSSGGGRGAFF
V gene: TRBV11-2; J gene: TRBJ2-7; clone size: NA; CDR3 protein: CASSGLAGGRGEQYF
V gene: TRBV11-1; J gene: TRBJ1-1; clone size: NA; CDR3 protein: CASSFAPQGGTEAFF
V gene: TRBV29-1; J gene: TRBJ1-2; clone size: NA; CDR3 protein: CSVLRGSGYTF
V gene: TRBV12-1; J gene: TRBJ2-3; clone size: NA; CDR3 protein: CASSFLTSGGCGNTDTQYF
V gene: TRBV5-5; J gene: TRBJ2-7; clone size: NA; CDR3 protein: CASSLAGTTYEQYF
V gene: TRBV7-3; J gene: TRBJ2-2; clone size: NA; CDR3 protein: CASSFGQWGELFF